The 26 T cell receptor beta chains below were found in one sample sequenced in a study of cytomegalovirus exposure and HLA in healthy donors. Profiled with immunoSEQ multiplex PCR; TCRdb holds only in-frame clones, not every one. The sample holds about 120,000 clones, roughly 95% seen once. The sequenced sample consisted of PBMCs. The receptors here all came from a man aged 18 to 30 in good health and CMV-seronegative.

The rearrangement links TRBV19 to TRBJ1-5; 8 nucleotides align to TRBD1. V lost 2 bases and J lost 4; bases outside the gene matches: 1. The CDR3 length is 14 residues. Germline CDR1 reads LNHDA; CDR2 reads SQIVND (reference sequence). CDR3: CASSITGGNQPQHF. In DNA, the CDR3 is TGTGCCAGTAGTATAACAGGGGGTAATCAGCCCCAGCATTTT.

The J gene is TRBJ2-5, the V gene TRBV7-9, with a possible D match to TRBD1 (5 bases). The CDR3 covers 12 residues. Germline V gene data show CDR1 as SEHNR and CDR2 as FQNEAQ (reference sequence). The V and J ends lost 2 bases and 5 bases respectively, with 6 bases between them. CDR3 nucleotides: TGTGCCAGCAGCTTAAAGGGGGAGACCCAGTACTTC. It specifies CASSLKGETQYF.

This clone is a singleton in its sample. V is TRBV11-2 and J is TRBJ2-1, with D unclear. V gave up 2 bases and J gave up 3 bases, with 14 bases separating them. CDR1 is SGHAT, CDR2 FQNNGV, per germline. The CDR3 sequence is 16 residues long. The CDR3 DNA follows: TGTGCCAGCAGCTTATCTCAGGTGGAAGTCTACAATGAGCAGTTCTTC. This encodes CASSLSQVEVYNEQFF.

The chain links TRBV5-4 to TRBJ2-1; 7 nucleotides align to TRBD1. V was clipped by 3 bases and J by 5 bases; unmatched bases: 8. Germline CDR1 is SGHNT and CDR2 is YYREEE (reference sequence). The CDR3 runs to 15 residues. CDR3 sequence: CASSSGTQGDNEQFF. In DNA form, the CDR3 reads TGTGCCAGCAGCTCAGGGACCCAGGGGGACAATGAGCAGTTCTTC.

The chain employs TRBV6-4 and TRBJ2-3, with 7 bases that match TRBD2. Trimming cost V 4 bases and J 5 bases; bases outside gene matches: 6. The germline V gene has CDR1 MRHNA and CDR2 SNTAGT. CDR3 length: 14 amino acids. The CDR3 reads CASSARERGDTQYF. The CDR3 DNA sequence: TGTGCCAGCAGTGCGCGGGAGAGAGGAGATACGCAGTATTTT.

This clone was seen only once. The chain is built from TRBV9 and TRBJ1-2, with 8 bases matching TRBD1. CDR3 length: 13 amino acids. J gave up 5 bases and V 5 bases, and 5 bases lay outside the gene matches. Germline values: CDR1 SGDLS, CDR2 YYNGEE. CDR3 region: CASRRGQDYGYTF. DNA of the CDR3: TGTGCCAGCAGGAGGGGACAGGATTATGGCTACACCTTC.

The rearrangement uses TRBV7-3 and TRBJ2-2; 8 bases align to TRBD2. With V trimmed by 7 bases and J by 2 bases, 3 bases remained unmatched. Germline V gene data show CDR1 as SGHTA and CDR2 as FQGTGA. The CDR3 loop spans 14 amino acids. The CDR3 DNA reads as TGTGCCAGCAAGCTAGCGGGCAACACCGGGGAGCTGTTTTTT. This codes for CASKLAGNTGELFF. The variable domain in full, with the rest retrieved from reference TRBV7-3 and TRBJ2-2, is GAGVSQTPSNKVTEKGKYVELRCDPISGHTALYWYRQSLGQGPEFLIYFQGTGAADDSGLPNDRFFAVRPEGSVSTLKIQRTERGDSAVYLCASKLAGNTGELFFGEGSRLTVL.

The rearrangement links TRBV27 to TRBJ2-7; TRBD1 agrees at 8 bases. Germline-derived CDR1 and CDR2 are MNHEY and SMNVEV (reference sequence). This CDR3 has 14 amino acids. The V gene end was trimmed by 2 bases and the J gene end by 4 bases; junction bases not matched to a gene: 4. Here the CDR3 DNA reads TGTGCCAGCAGTTTACAGGGGGCGATGTACGAGCAGTACTTC. This gives the protein CASSLQGAMYEQYF.

The CDR3 DNA sequence: TGTGCCAGCAGTCCTTCCGGGACTGCTTCGGCAGCGGATGAGCAGTTCTTC. Its protein product is CASSPSGTASAADEQFF. V gene TRBV28 combines with J gene TRBJ2-1; TRBD2 is a possible D gene (6 bases). V shed 5 bases and J shed 8 bases, with 25 bases lying between them. CDR1 and CDR2 (germline): MDHEN, SYDVKM. The CDR3 runs to 17 residues.

The chain combines TRBV5-1 with TRBJ2-2, with 9 bases lining up with TRBD1. This CDR3 spans 16 amino acids. CDR1 and CDR2 (germline): SGHRS, YFSETQ. With 3 bases clipped from V and 5 bases from J, the junction kept 8 bases outside the gene matches. DNA of the CDR3: TGCGCCAGCAGCTATACGGGACAGGGAGTAACCGGGGAGCTGTTTTTT. It codes for CASSYTGQGVTGELFF.

The chain couples TRBV19 to TRBJ2-7, with D possibly TRBD1 on 6 matching bases. Germline V gives CDR1 LNHDA, CDR2 SQIVND (reference sequence). This CDR3 is built from 15 residues. V was shortened by 1 base and J by 2 bases, with 12 bases between the two germline ends. The CDR3 spells CASSIGQGGAYEQYF. In nucleotides, the CDR3 is TGTGCCAGTAGTATAGGCCAAGGGGGTGCCTACGAGCAGTACTTC.

The CDR3 is CASSVVGAGGPFSYNEQFF. CDR3 sequence (DNA): TGTGCCAGCAGCGTAGTTGGAGCGGGAGGGCCTTTCTCCTACAATGAGCAGTTCTTC. The chain links TRBV9 to TRBJ2-1, with TRBD2 matching over 10 bases. The junction had 9 bases not matched to a gene; V was cut back by 0 bases and J by 0 bases. The CDR3 totals 19 residues. The germline gives CDR1 SGDLS, CDR2 YYNGEE.

The chain links TRBV19 to TRBJ2-6; maybe TRBD1 (5 bases). V lost 3 bases to trimming and J lost 2 bases, with 8 bases between them. CDR3 size: 15 residues. Germline V gene sequence: CDR1 LNHDA, CDR2 SQIVND (reference sequence). The CDR3 region is CASSIQGAGANVLTF. The CDR3 DNA sequence: TGTGCCAGTAGTATCCAGGGTGCTGGGGCCAACGTCCTGACTTTC.

The chain joins TRBV28 to TRBJ2-1; D is perhaps TRBD1 (5 bases). The ends were cut back, 7 bases at V and 2 bases at J, with 15 bases in the middle. This CDR3 region has 15 residues. The germline V gene encodes CDR1 MDHEN and CDR2 SYDVKM. This chain's CDR3 is CASTPLPGTYNEQFF. The CDR3 region has the DNA TGTGCCAGCACCCCGCTTCCAGGGACCTACAATGAGCAGTTCTTC.

This chain connects TRBV9 to TRBJ1-2, with 7 bases that match TRBD1. Germline CDR1 reads SGDLS; CDR2 reads YYNGEE. The junction had 7 bases not matched to a gene; V was cut back by 3 bases and J by 5 bases. CDR3 length equals 14 residues. The CDR3 spells CASSAGQATYGYTF. CDR3 in DNA: TGTGCCAGCAGCGCCGGACAGGCAACTTATGGCTACACCTTC.

J is TRBJ2-3 and V is TRBV7-6, with D hard to call. CDR3 length: 14 amino acids. V was cut by 5 bases and J by 2 bases, with 11 bases left in between. Germline lookup yields CDR1 SGHVS and CDR2 FNYEAQ. This CDR3 reads CASSQKGATDTQYF. In DNA form, the CDR3 reads TGTGCCAGCAGCCAAAAAGGAGCCACAGATACGCAGTATTTT.

This chain links TRBV21-1 with TRBJ2-5; the D call of TRBD2 is as the table states it, not checked on the DNA. TRBV21-1 constitutes a pseudogene. CDR3 length equals 18 residues. CDR3 nucleotide sequence: TGTGCCAGCAGCAAAGCGCTTTTCAGCGAATGCTACCTGGAGACCCAGTACTTC. This codes for CASSKALFSECYLETQYF.

The chain couples TRBV4-2 to TRBJ2-1; D not resolved. The CDR3 runs 16 residues. Germline CDR1 reads LGHNA; CDR2 reads YNFKEQ. Trimming removed 0 bases at V and 3 bases at J, with 12 bases between. The CDR3 sequence: CASSQDLGVFYNEQFF. The DNA of the CDR3 is TGTGCCAGCAGCCAAGATCTAGGAGTCTTCTACAATGAGCAGTTCTTC.

The chain joins TRBV5-4 to TRBJ2-3, with D possibly TRBD1 on 6 matching bases. This CDR3 has 17 amino acids. Germline-derived CDR1 and CDR2 are SGHNT and YYREEE (reference sequence). V was shortened by 4 bases and J by 2 bases, with 20 bases between the two germline ends. The DNA of the CDR3 is TGTGCCAGCAGCAGCTACCCAGGGGTCAACTTCACAGATACGCAGTATTTT. Amino acids: CASSSYPGVNFTDTQYF.

The chain carries TRBV9 and TRBJ2-7; TRBD1 matches 9 bases. Germline values: CDR1 SGDLS, CDR2 YYNGEE. The V gene end was trimmed by 3 bases and the J gene end by 3 bases; junction bases not matched to a gene: 4. This CDR3 spans 14 amino acids. The CDR3 protein is CASSARDRVYEQYF. The CDR3 DNA is TGTGCCAGCAGCGCCCGGGACAGGGTCTACGAGCAGTACTTC.

CDR3 sequence (DNA): TGCGCCAGCAGCTACCGAGCGGGGATCTACAATGAGCAGTTCTTC. It yields the protein CASSYRAGIYNEQFF. This chain connects TRBV4-3 to TRBJ2-1; 7 bases align to TRBD2. Germline lookup yields CDR1 LGHNA and CDR2 YSLEER. The ends lost 5 bases at V and 3 bases at J; junction bases unmatched: 7. The CDR3 spans 15 residues.

The J gene is TRBJ2-3, the V gene TRBV7-6; 11 bases match TRBD2. There are 16 residues in the CDR3. Germline-derived CDR1 and CDR2 are SGHVS and FNYEAQ. V lost 4 bases to trimming and J lost 1 base; unmatched junction nucleotides: 4. The CDR3 protein is CASSWGLAEGTDTQYF. Written as DNA, the CDR3 is TGTGCCAGCAGCTGGGGACTAGCGGAGGGCACAGATACGCAGTATTTT.

The rearrangement links TRBV7-6 to TRBJ2-2; weak D call: TRBD1 (5 bases). Germline loops: CDR1 SGHVS, CDR2 FNYEAQ. This CDR3 is 16 amino acids long. Trimming shortened V by 3 bases and J by 4 bases, and 15 bases separated the two germline ends. CDR3 loop: CASSFEWGRATGELFF. CDR3 nucleotides: TGTGCCAGCAGCTTCGAATGGGGCCGGGCCACCGGGGAGCTGTTTTTT.

This rearrangement joins TRBV11-2 to TRBJ2-5, with 7 bases aligning to TRBD1. CDR3 length: 14 amino acids. Germline V CDR1 and CDR2: SGHAT, FQNNGV. The junction had 6 bases not matched to a gene; V was cut back by 3 bases and J by 5 bases. The CDR3 here is CASSLPVGQETQYF. CDR3 nucleotide sequence: TGTGCCAGCAGCTTGCCGGTGGGACAGGAGACCCAGTACTTC. The full variable domain, rest sourced from reference TRBV11-2 and TRBJ2-5, is EAGVAQSPRYKIIEKRQSVAFWCNPISGHATLYWYQQILGQGPKLLIQFQNNGVVDDSQLPKDRFSAERLKGVDSTLKIQPAKLEDSAVYLCASSLPVGQETQYFGPGTRLLVL.

The CDR3 here is CASSGRGDLGEAFF. CDR3 coding DNA: TGTGCCAGCAGCGGCAGGGGTGATCTGGGTGAAGCTTTCTTT. The rearrangement links TRBV9 to TRBJ1-1, with D perhaps matching TRBD1 (6 bases). Trimming left V 3 bases short and J 7 bases short, with 16 bases between. This CDR3 is built from 14 residues. Germline V CDR1 and CDR2: SGDLS, YYNGEE.

The rearrangement uses TRBV19 and TRBJ2-7; D unresolved. The CDR3 is 14 amino acids. Germline V gene lookup returns CDR1 LNHDA and CDR2 SQIVND (reference sequence). The V end lost 4 bases, the J end lost 0 bases, and 10 bases lay between the germline ends. CDR3 nucleotide sequence: TGTGCCAGTAGTAGCCGGGTCAGCTCCTACGAGCAGTACTTC. It is translated as CASSSRVSSYEQYF.